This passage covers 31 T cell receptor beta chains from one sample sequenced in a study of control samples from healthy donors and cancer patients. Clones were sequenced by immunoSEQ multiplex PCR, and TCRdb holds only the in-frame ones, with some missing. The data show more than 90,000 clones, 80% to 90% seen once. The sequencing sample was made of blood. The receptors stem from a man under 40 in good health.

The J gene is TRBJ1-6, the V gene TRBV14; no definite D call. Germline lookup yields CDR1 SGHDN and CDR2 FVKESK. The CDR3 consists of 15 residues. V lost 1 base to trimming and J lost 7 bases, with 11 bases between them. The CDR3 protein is CASSQGPISNSPLHF. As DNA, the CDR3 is TGTGCCAGCAGCCAAGGGCCGATCAGCAATTCACCCCTCCACTTT.

CDR3 amino acids: CASSQPGQGKFGEAFF. The CDR3 DNA reads as TGTGCCAGCAGCCAACCGGGACAGGGAAAATTTGGTGAAGCTTTCTTT. The gene calls are TRBV14 and TRBJ1-1; 9 nucleotides agree with TRBD1. Germline trimming cut 2 bases from V and 7 bases from J; bases unmatched to any gene: 11. The CDR3 runs 16 residues. Per germline, CDR1 SGHDN and CDR2 FVKESK.

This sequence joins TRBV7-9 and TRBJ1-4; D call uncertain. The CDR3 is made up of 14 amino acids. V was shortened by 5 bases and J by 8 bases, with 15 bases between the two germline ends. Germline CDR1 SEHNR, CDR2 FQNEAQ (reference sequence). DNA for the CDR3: TGTGCCAGCAGCCCGCAGTCGTCGGCCGAAAAACTGTTTTTT. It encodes CASSPQSSAEKLFF.

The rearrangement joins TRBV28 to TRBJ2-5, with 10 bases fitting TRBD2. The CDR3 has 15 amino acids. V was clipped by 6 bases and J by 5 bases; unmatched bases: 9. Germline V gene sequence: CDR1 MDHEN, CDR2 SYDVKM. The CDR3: CASRTTSGRAETQYF. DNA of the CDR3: TGTGCCAGCAGAACAACCAGCGGGAGGGCTGAGACCCAGTACTTC.

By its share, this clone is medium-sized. The CDR3 coding sequence is TGTGCCAGCAGGACAGGGCCCACTGAAGCTTTCTTT. Amino acid sequence: CASRTGPTEAFF. V gene TRBV19 combines with J gene TRBJ1-1, with TRBD1 matching 8 bases. The CDR3 is 12 residues long. Germline V gene lookup returns CDR1 LNHDA and CDR2 SQIVND (reference sequence). With V trimmed by 9 bases and J by 4 bases, 4 bases remained unmatched.

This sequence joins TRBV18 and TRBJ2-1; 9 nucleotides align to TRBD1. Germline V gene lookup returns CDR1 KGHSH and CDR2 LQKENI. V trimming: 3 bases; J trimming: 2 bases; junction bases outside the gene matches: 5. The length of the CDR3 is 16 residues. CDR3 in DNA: TGTGCCAGCTCACCGGGACAGGGATCTACCTACAATGAGCAGTTCTTC. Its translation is CASSPGQGSTYNEQFF.

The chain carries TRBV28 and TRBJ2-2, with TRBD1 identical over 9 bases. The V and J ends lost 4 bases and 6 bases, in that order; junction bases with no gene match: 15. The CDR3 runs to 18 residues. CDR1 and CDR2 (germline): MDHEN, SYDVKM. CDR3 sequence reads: CASSSRSWDRAGPGELFF. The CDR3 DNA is TGTGCCAGCAGTTCCCGATCCTGGGACAGGGCAGGCCCCGGGGAGCTGTTTTTT. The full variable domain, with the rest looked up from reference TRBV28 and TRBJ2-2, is DVKVTQSSRYLVKRTGEKVFLECVQDMDHENMFWYRQDPGLGLRLIYFSYDVKMKEKGDIPEGYSVSREKKERFSLILESASTNQTSMYLCASSSRSWDRAGPGELFFGEGSRLTVL.

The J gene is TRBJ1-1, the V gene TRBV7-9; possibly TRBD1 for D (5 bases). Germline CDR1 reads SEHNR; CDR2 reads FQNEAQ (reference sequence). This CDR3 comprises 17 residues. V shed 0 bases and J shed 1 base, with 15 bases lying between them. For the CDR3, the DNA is TGTGCCAGCAGCTTAGCGATACAGGCGGCGGGGAACACTGAAGCTTTCTTT. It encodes CASSLAIQAAGNTEAFF. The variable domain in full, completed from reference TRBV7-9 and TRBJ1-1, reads DTGVSQNPRHKITKRGQNVTFRCDPISEHNRLYWYRQTLGQGPEFLTYFQNEAQLEKSRLLSDRFSAERPKGSFSTLEIQRTEQGDSAMYLCASSLAIQAAGNTEAFFGQGTRLTVV.

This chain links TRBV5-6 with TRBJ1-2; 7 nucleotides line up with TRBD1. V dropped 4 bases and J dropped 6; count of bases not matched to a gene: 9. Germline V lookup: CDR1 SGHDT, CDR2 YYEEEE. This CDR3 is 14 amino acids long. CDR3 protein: CASSRDRAPHGYTF. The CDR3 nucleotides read TGTGCCAGCAGCCGAGACAGGGCCCCCCATGGCTACACCTTC.

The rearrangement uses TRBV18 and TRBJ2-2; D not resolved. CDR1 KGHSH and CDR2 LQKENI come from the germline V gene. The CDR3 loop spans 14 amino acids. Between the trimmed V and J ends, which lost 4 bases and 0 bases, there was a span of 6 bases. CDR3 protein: CASSRDSNTGELFF. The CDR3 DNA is TGTGCCAGCTCACGTGACTCGAACACCGGGGAGCTGTTTTTT.

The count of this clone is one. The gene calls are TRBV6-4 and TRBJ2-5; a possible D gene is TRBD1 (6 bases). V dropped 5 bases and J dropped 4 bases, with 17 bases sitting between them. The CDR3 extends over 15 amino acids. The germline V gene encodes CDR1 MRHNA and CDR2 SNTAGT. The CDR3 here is CASSIDRSAGETQYF. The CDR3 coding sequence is TGTGCCAGCAGTATAGACAGGTCTGCTGGAGAGACCCAGTACTTC.

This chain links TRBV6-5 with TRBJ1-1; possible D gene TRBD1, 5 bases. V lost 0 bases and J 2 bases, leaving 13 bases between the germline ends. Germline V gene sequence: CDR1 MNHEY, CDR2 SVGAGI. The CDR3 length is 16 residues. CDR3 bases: TGTGCCAGCAGTTACTCTCTTTTAGGACATAACACTGAAGCTTTCTTT. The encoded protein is CASSYSLLGHNTEAFF.

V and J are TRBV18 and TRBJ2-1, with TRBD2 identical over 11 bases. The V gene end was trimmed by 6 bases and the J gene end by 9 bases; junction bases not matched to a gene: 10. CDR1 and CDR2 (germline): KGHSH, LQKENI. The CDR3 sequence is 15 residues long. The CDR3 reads CASSPSGGQYGEQFF. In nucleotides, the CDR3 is TGTGCCAGCTCCCCTAGCGGGGGGCAATACGGTGAGCAGTTCTTC.

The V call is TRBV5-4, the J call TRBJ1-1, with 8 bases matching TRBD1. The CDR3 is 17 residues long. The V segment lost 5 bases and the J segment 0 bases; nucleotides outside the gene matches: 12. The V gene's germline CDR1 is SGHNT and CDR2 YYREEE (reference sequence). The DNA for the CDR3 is TGTGCCAGCAGTAATGACAGGGGAACCGGTATGAACACTGAAGCTTTCTTT. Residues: CASSNDRGTGMNTEAFF.

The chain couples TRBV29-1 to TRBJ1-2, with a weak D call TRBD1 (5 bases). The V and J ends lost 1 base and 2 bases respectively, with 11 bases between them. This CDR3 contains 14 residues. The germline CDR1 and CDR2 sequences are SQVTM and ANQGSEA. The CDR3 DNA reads TGCAGCGTTGAAGGCCCCGGGGGGAACTATGGCTACACCTTC. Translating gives CSVEGPGGNYGYTF.

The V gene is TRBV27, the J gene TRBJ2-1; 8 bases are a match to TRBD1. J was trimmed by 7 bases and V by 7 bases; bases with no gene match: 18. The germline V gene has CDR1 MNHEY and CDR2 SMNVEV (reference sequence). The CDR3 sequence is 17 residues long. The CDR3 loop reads CASNNYSGQGGRNEQFF. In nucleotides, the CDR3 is TGTGCCAGCAATAATTACTCCGGACAGGGTGGGAGGAATGAGCAGTTCTTC.

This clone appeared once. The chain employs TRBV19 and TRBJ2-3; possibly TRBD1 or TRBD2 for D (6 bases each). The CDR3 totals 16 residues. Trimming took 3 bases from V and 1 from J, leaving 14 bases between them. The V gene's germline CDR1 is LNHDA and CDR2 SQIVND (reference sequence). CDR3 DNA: TGTGCCAGTAGTATCGGTCGGGGGCGCGGCACAGATACGCAGTATTTT. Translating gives CASSIGRGRGTDTQYF.

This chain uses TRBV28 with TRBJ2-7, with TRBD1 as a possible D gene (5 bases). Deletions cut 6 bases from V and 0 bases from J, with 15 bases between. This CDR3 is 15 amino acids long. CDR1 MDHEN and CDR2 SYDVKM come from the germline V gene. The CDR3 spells CASSWPQDISYEQYF. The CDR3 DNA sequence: TGTGCCAGCAGCTGGCCCCAGGACATCTCCTACGAGCAGTACTTC.

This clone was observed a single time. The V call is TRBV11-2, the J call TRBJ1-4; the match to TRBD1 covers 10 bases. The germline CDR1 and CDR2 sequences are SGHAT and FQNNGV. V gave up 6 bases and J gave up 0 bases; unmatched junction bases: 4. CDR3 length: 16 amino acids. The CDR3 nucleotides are TGTGCCAGCAGTTACGGGACAGGGGCAACTAATGAAAAACTGTTTTTT. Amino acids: CASSYGTGATNEKLFF.

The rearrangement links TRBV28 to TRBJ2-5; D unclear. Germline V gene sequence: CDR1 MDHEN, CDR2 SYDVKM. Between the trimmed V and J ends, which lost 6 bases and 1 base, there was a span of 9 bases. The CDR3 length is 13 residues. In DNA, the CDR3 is TGTGCCAGCAGAACGAGGCCCCAAGAGACCCAGTACTTC. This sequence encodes CASRTRPQETQYF.

In DNA form, the CDR3 reads TGTGCCAGCAGCCTTACAGGGGAAGCTTTCGAAGGCTACACCTTC. Translated, it gives CASSLTGEAFEGYTF. The chain couples TRBV6-4 to TRBJ1-2; 7 positions agree with TRBD1. Germline values: CDR1 MRHNA, CDR2 SNTAGT. The CDR3 has 15 amino acids. The trim removed 6 bases at V and 8 bases at J, leaving 15 bases unmatched.

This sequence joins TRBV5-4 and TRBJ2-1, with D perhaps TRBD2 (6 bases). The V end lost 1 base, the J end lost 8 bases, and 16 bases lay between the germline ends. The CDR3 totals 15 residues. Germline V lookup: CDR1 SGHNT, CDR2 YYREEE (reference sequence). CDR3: CASSLYRTTGDEQFF. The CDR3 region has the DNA TGTGCCAGCAGCTTGTACAGGACAACGGGGGATGAGCAGTTCTTC.

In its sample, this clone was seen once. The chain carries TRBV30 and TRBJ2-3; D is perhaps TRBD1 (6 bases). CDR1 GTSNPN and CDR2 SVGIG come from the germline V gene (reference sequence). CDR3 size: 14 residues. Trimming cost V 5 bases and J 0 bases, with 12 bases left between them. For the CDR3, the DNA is TGTGCCTGGGGTAGACAGGCCAGCACAGATACGCAGTATTTT. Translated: CAWGRQASTDTQYF.

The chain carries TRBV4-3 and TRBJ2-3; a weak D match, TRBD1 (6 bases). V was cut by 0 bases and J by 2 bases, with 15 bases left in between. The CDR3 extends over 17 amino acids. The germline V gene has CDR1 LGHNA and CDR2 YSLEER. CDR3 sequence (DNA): TGCGCCAGCAGCCAAGATCTGCAGGGGCCGGTCACAGATACGCAGTATTTT. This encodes CASSQDLQGPVTDTQYF.

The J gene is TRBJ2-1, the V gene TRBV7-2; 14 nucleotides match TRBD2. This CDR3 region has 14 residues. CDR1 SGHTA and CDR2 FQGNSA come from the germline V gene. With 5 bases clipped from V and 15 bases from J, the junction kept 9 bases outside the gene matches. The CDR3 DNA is TGTGCCAGCAGCCCCGGGACTAGCGGGAGCCATCGGTTCTTC. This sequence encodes CASSPGTSGSHRFF.

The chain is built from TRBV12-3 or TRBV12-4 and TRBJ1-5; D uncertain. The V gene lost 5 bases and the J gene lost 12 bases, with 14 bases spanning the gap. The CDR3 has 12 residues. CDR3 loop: CASSRNLLFQHF. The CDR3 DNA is TGTGCCAGCAGTCGGAATCTATTGTTCCAGCATTTT.

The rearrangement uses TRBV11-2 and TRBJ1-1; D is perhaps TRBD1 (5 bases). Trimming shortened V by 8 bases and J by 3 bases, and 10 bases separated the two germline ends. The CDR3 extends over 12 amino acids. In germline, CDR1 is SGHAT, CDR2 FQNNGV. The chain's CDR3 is CASLQGDTEAFF. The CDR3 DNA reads TGTGCCAGCCTCCAGGGAGACACTGAAGCTTTCTTT.

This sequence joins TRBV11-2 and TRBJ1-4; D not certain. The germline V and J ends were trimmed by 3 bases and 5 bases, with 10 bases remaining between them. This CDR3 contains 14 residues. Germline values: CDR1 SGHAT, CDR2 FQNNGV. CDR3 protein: CASSFLGRNEKLFF. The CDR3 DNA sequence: TGTGCCAGCAGCTTTCTAGGGCGCAATGAAAAACTGTTTTTT.

The CDR3, as DNA: TGTGCCACCAGCCCACAGGGTCGTCATGAAGCTTTCTTT. Its protein product is CATSPQGRHEAFF. The chain has TRBV15 and TRBJ1-1; perhaps TRBD1 as D (6 bases). V lost 5 bases and J lost 7, with 14 bases in between. Looked up from germline, CDR1 is LNHNV and CDR2 is YYDKDF (reference sequence). The CDR3 extends over 13 amino acids.

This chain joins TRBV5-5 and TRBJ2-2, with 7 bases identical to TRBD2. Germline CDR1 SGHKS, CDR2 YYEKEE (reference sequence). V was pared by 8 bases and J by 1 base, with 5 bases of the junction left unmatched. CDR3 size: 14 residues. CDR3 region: CARVAGVNTGELFF. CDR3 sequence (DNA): TGTGCCAGGGTGGCGGGAGTGAACACCGGGGAGCTGTTTTTT.

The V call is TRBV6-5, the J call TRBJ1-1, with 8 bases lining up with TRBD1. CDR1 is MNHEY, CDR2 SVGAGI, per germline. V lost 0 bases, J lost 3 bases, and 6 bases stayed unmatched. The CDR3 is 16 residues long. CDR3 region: CASSYSSGTGYTEAFF. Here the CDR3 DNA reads TGTGCCAGCAGTTACTCGTCCGGGACAGGCTACACTGAAGCTTTCTTT.